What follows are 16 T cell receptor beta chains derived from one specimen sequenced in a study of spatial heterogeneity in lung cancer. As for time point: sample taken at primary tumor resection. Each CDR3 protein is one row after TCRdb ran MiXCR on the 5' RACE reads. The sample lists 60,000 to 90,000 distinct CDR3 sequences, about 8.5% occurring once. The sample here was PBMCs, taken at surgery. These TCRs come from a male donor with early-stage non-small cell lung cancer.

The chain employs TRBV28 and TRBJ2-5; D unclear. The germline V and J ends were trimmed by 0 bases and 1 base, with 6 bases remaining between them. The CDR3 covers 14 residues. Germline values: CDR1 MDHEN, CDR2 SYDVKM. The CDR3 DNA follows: TGTGCCAGCAGTTTATGGGCAGGCCAAGAGACCCAGTACTTC. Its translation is CASSLWAGQETQYF.

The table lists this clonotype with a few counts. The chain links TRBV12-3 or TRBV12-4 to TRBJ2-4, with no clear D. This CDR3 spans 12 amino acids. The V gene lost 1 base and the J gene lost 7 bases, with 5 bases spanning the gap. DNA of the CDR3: TGTGCCAGCAGTTTAGACACTAACATTCAGTACTTC. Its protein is CASSLDTNIQYF.

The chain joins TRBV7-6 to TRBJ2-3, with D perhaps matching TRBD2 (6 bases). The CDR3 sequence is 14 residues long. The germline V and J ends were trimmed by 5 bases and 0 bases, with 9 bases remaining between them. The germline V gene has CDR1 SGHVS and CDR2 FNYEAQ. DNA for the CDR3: TGTGCCAGCAGCCCCGGACTAAGCACAGATACGCAGTATTTT. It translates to CASSPGLSTDTQYF.

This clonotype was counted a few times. The CDR3: CASSLGLEGGTEAFF. CDR3 DNA sequence: TGTGCCAGCAGCTTAGGTCTAGAAGGAGGGACTGAAGCTTTCTTT. The chain uses TRBV7-2 and TRBJ1-1; D unclear. This CDR3 has 15 amino acids. In germline, CDR1 is SGHTA, CDR2 FQGNSA. V was shortened by 1 base and J by 5 bases, with 14 bases between the two germline ends.

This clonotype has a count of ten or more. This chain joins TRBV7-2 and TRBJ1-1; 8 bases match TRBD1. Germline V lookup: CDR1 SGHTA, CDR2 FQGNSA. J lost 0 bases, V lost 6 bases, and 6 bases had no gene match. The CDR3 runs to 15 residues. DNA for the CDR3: TGTGCCAGCAGACTGACAGGGGTCATGAACACTGAAGCTTTCTTT. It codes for CASRLTGVMNTEAFF.

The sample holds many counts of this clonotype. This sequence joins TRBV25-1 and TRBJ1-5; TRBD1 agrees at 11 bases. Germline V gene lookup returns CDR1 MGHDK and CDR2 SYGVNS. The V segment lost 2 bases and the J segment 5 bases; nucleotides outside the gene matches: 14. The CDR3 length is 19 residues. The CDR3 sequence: CASSEHPGTGGYEHQPQHF. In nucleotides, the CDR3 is TGTGCCAGCAGTGAACATCCCGGGACAGGGGGTTATGAACATCAGCCCCAGCATTTT. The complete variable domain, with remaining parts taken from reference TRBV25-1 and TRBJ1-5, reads EADIYQTPRYLVIGTGKKITLECSQTMGHDKMYWYQQDPGMELHLIHYSYGVNSTEKGDLSSESTVSRIRTEHFPLTLESARPSHTSQYLCASSEHPGTGGYEHQPQHFGDGTRLSIL.

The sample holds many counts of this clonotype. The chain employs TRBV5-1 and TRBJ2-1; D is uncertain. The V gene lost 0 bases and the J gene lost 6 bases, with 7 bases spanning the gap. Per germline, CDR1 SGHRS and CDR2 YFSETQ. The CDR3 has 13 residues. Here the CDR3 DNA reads TGCGCCAGCAGCTTGGGCCGGTTCAATGAGCAGTTCTTC. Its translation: CASSLGRFNEQFF.

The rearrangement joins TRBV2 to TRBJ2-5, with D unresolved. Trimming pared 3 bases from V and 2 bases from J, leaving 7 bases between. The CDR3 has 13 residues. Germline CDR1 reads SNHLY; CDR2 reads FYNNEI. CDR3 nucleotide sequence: TGTGCCAGCAGTGAGTGGGGTCAAGAGACCCAGTACTTC. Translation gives CASSEWGQETQYF. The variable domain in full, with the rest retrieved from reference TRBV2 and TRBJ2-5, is EPEVTQTPSHQVTQMGQEVILRCVPISNHLYFYWYRQILGQKVEFLVSFYNNEISEKSEIFDDQFSVERPDGSNFTLKIRSTKLEDSAMYFCASSEWGQETQYFGPGTRLLVL.

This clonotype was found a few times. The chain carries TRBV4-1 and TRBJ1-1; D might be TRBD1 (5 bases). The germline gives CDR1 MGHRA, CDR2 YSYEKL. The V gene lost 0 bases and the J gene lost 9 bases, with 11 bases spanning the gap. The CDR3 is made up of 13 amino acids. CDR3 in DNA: TGCGCCAGCAGCCAAGATGCTGCAGGGAAAGCTTTCTTT. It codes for CASSQDAAGKAFF.

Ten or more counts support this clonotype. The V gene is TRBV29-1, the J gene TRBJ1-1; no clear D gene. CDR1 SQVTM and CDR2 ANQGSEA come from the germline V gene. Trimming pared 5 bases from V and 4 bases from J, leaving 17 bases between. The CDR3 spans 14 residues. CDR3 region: CSVWIRGRSTEAFF. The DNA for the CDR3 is TGCAGCGTTTGGATCCGGGGTCGGAGCACTGAAGCTTTCTTT. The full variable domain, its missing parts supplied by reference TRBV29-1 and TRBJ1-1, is SAVISQKPSRDICQRGTSLTIQCQVDSQVTMMFWYRQQPGQSLTLIATANQGSEATYESGFVIDKFPISRPNLTFSTLTVSNMSPEDSSIYLCSVWIRGRSTEAFFGQGTRLTVV.

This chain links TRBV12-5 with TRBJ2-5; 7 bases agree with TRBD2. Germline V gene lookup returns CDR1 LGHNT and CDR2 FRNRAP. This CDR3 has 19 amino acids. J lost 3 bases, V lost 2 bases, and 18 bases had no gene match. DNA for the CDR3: TGTGCTAGTGGTTTGTTTGGCATGGCCACGACTAGCCTCGAAGAGACCCAGTACTTC. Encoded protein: CASGLFGMATTSLEETQYF.

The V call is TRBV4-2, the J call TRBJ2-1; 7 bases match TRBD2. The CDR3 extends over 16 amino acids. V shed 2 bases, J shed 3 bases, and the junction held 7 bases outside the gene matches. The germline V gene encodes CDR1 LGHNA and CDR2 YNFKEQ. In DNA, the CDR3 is TGTGCCAGCAGCCAAAAGGGGACTACAGACTACAATGAGCAGTTCTTC. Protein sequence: CASSQKGTTDYNEQFF.

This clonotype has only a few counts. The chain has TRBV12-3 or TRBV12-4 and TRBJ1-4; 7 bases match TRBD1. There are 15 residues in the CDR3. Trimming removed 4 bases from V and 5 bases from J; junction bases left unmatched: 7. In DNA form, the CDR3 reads TGTGCCAGCAGTTCCAACAGGGGTCGGAATGAAAAACTGTTTTTT. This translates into CASSSNRGRNEKLFF.

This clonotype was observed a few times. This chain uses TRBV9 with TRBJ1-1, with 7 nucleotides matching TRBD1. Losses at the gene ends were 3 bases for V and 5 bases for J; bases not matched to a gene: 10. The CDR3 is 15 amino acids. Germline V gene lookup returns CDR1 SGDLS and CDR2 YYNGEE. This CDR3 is CASSETPGGKTEAFF. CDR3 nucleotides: TGTGCCAGCAGCGAGACGCCAGGGGGGAAAACTGAAGCTTTCTTT.

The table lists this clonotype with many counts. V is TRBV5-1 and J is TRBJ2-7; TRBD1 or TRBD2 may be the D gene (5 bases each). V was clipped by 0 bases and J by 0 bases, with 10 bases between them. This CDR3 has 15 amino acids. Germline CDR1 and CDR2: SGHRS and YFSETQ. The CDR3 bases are TGCGCCAGCAGCTTGGCTGGGACGGCCTCCTACGAGCAGTACTTC. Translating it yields CASSLAGTASYEQYF.

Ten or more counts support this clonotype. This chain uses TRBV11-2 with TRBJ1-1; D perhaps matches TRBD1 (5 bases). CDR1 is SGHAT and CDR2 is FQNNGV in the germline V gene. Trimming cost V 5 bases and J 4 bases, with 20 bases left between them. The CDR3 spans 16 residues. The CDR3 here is CASSRGDLLVGTEAFF. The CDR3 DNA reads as TGTGCCAGCAGCCGAGGGGATCTGTTGGTGGGCACTGAAGCTTTCTTT.